These 19 T cell receptor beta chains were sequenced from one sample in a study of T cell changes during pregnancy in multiple sclerosis. Profiled with immunoSEQ multiplex PCR; TCRdb holds only in-frame clones, not every one. The data show approximately 89,000 clones, 94% seen once. Sequencing used peripheral blood, obtained after pregnancy. These receptors all stem from a female donor in good health, enrolled as a control in a pregnancy study.

This rearrangement joins TRBV5-4 to TRBJ2-5; D possibly corresponds to TRBD2 (6 bases). This CDR3 contains 16 residues. The V gene's germline CDR1 is SGHNT and CDR2 YYREEE (reference sequence). The V and J ends lost 3 bases and 0 bases respectively, with 15 bases between them. CDR3 in amino acids: CASSSGGGGYQETQYF. The CDR3 DNA reads as TGTGCCAGCAGCTCCGGAGGCGGAGGGTACCAAGAGACCCAGTACTTC.

V gene TRBV7-9 combines with J gene TRBJ2-3; tentative D call: TRBD2 (6 bases). V lost 1 base to trimming and J lost 4 bases, with 9 bases between them. The CDR3 covers 14 residues. Germline lookup yields CDR1 SEHNR and CDR2 FQNEAQ (reference sequence). DNA of the CDR3: TGTGCCAGCAGCTTAGGCTCGGGAGCAGATACGCAGTATTTT. It is translated as CASSLGSGADTQYF. Variable domain in full (rest from reference TRBV7-9 and TRBJ2-3): DTGVSQNPRHKITKRGQNVTFRCDPISEHNRLYWYRQTLGQGPEFLTYFQNEAQLEKSRLLSDRFSAERPKGSFSTLEIQRTEQGDSAMYLCASSLGSGADTQYFGPGTRLTVL.

The chain employs TRBV7-4 and TRBJ1-5; 12 positions agree with TRBD1. J lost 5 bases, V lost 4 bases, and 12 bases had no gene match. The CDR3 spans 18 residues. The germline gives CDR1 SGHVT, CDR2 SQSDAQ. The CDR3 nucleotides read TGTGCCAGCAGCTCCTCATACGGGGGGGACAGGGGGCATCAGCCCCAGCATTTT. This sequence encodes CASSSSYGGDRGHQPQHF.

This clone was detected only once. V and J are TRBV25-1 and TRBJ2-7, with TRBD1 identical over 9 bases. The J segment lost 5 bases and the V segment lost 9 bases, leaving 5 bases of the junction unmatched. The length of the CDR3 is 12 residues. The V gene's germline CDR1 is MGHDK and CDR2 SYGVNS. In nucleotides, the CDR3 is TGTGCCAGTAGGGACAGGGCGCACGAGCAGTACTTC. It translates to CASRDRAHEQYF.

The chain recombines TRBV5-1 with TRBJ1-2, with unresolved D. V was clipped by 0 bases and J by 4 bases, with 10 bases between them. From germline, CDR1 is SGHRS and CDR2 YFSETQ. The CDR3 totals 14 residues. The CDR3 spells CASSLGGGGYGYTF. The CDR3 DNA reads TGCGCCAGCAGCTTGGGGGGAGGAGGCTATGGCTACACCTTC.

In nucleotides, the CDR3 is TGTGCCAGCAGTTTATCGGGACAGTTCGTATCTAGCACAGATACGCAGTATTTT. It translates to CASSLSGQFVSSTDTQYF. V is TRBV28 and J is TRBJ2-3; 7 bases line up with TRBD1. The germline gives CDR1 MDHEN, CDR2 SYDVKM. The CDR3 has 18 amino acids. Germline trimming cut 1 base from V and 0 bases from J; bases unmatched to any gene: 10.

The J gene is TRBJ1-1, the V gene TRBV5-8, with TRBD1 identical over 7 bases. V was pared by 1 base and J by 1 base, with 7 bases of the junction left unmatched. Germline CDR1 and CDR2: SGHTS and YDEGEE. The CDR3 loop spans 16 amino acids. Here the CDR3 DNA reads TGTGCCAGCAGCTTGTGGGCAGGGGGGAAGAACACTGAAGCTTTCTTT. As protein: CASSLWAGGKNTEAFF.

The chain has TRBV5-1 and TRBJ2-1; 11 positions match TRBD1. Germline V gives CDR1 SGHRS, CDR2 YFSETQ. Losses at the gene ends were 0 bases for V and 7 bases for J; bases not matched to a gene: 9. This CDR3 has 17 amino acids. The CDR3 is CASSLAGRTGGSNEQFF. The CDR3 DNA reads TGCGCCAGCAGCTTGGCCGGCCGGACAGGGGGCAGTAATGAGCAGTTCTTC.

The chain has TRBV25-1 and TRBJ1-1; D is unresolved. V shed 1 base and J shed 5 bases, with 14 bases lying between them. The CDR3 runs to 15 residues. CDR1 MGHDK and CDR2 SYGVNS come from the germline V gene. The CDR3 region is CASSESEGLWTEAFF. In DNA, the CDR3 is TGTGCCAGCAGTGAATCAGAGGGTTTGTGGACTGAAGCTTTCTTT.

The chain combines TRBV27 with TRBJ2-3, with TRBD2 identical over 10 bases. CDR1 MNHEY and CDR2 SMNVEV come from the germline V gene (reference sequence). V lost 6 bases to trimming and J lost 5 bases; unmatched junction nucleotides: 14. The length of the CDR3 is 17 residues. The CDR3 sequence is CASSNFAGLAGVDTQYF. Here the CDR3 DNA reads TGTGCCAGCAGCAACTTCGCGGGGCTAGCGGGAGTAGATACGCAGTATTTT.

This chain joins TRBV5-1 and TRBJ1-1, with 9 bases identical to TRBD1. J gave up 4 bases and V 4 bases, and 5 bases lay outside the gene matches. The CDR3 is 14 residues long. Germline V gene lookup returns CDR1 SGHRS and CDR2 YFSETQ. The DNA of the CDR3 is TGCGCCAGCAGCCCATACAGGGGGCTCACTGAAGCTTTCTTT. It codes for CASSPYRGLTEAFF.

The V and J genes are TRBV27 and TRBJ2-7; 7 bases fit TRBD1. Trimming at V came to 7 bases and at J to 2 bases, leaving 11 bases not matched to a gene. Germline V gene sequence: CDR1 MNHEY, CDR2 SMNVEV (reference sequence). The CDR3 consists of 15 residues. CDR3 loop: CASTPRADRAYEQYF. The CDR3 DNA follows: TGTGCCAGCACCCCTCGGGCCGACAGGGCCTACGAGCAGTACTTC.

The CDR3 region has the DNA TGTGCCAGCAGCGTTACAGGGGGACGGACCGAGCAGTACTTC. Translating gives CASSVTGGRTEQYF. This chain connects TRBV11-2 to TRBJ2-7; 8 bases map to TRBD1. The germline CDR1 and CDR2 sequences are SGHAT and FQNNGV. The V gene end was trimmed by 5 bases and the J gene end by 6 bases; junction bases not matched to a gene: 9. The CDR3 has 14 residues.

The V and J genes are TRBV27 and TRBJ2-7; possibly TRBD1 for D (6 bases). The germline V and J ends were trimmed by 6 bases and 0 bases, with 12 bases remaining between them. Germline assignment: CDR1 MNHEY and CDR2 SMNVEV (reference sequence). This CDR3 has 14 residues. CDR3 in DNA: TGTGCCAGCAGCCCCCGGGACAACTCCTACGAGCAGTACTTC. Translated: CASSPRDNSYEQYF.

The chain carries TRBV5-1 and TRBJ2-5; no clear D gene. The CDR3 is 12 residues long. The V gene's germline CDR1 is SGHRS and CDR2 YFSETQ. The V and J ends lost 4 bases and 0 bases respectively, with 4 bases between them. The CDR3 bases are TGCGCCAGCAGCCAGTACCAAGAGACCCAGTACTTC. This encodes CASSQYQETQYF. Supplemented by reference TRBV5-1 and TRBJ2-5, the full variable domain reads KAGVTQTPRYLIKTRGQQVTLSCSPISGHRSVSWYQQTPGQGLQFLFEYFSETQRNKGNFPGRFSGRQFSNSRSEMNVSTLELGDSALYLCASSQYQETQYFGPGTRLLVL.

This clone showed up just once. The chain recombines TRBV7-2 with TRBJ1-3; D ambiguous. The CDR3 runs to 15 residues. Germline V lookup: CDR1 SGHTA, CDR2 FQGNSA. Trimming shortened V by 3 bases and J by 4 bases, and 13 bases separated the two germline ends. Here the CDR3 DNA reads TGTGCCAGCAGCTTCGGAGGGAATAAGGGAAACACCATATATTTT. It codes for CASSFGGNKGNTIYF. The full variable domain, completed using reference TRBV7-2 and TRBJ1-3, is GAGVSQSPSNKVTEKGKDVELRCDPISGHTALYWYRQSLGQGLEFLIYFQGNSAPDKSGLPSDRFSAERTGGSVSTLTIQRTQQEDSAVYLCASSFGGNKGNTIYFGEGSWLTVV.

As DNA, the CDR3 is TGTGCCAGCAGCCCAGGGGGGAGCTTCTATGGCTACACCTTC. Translating gives CASSPGGSFYGYTF. The rearrangement uses TRBV6-5 and TRBJ1-2; 7 bases are a match to TRBD1. From germline, CDR1 is MNHEY and CDR2 SVGAGI. The CDR3 is 14 residues long. V lost 6 bases and J lost 4; bases outside the gene matches: 8.

This rearrangement joins TRBV27 to TRBJ1-5; the D is unclear. Germline V gene lookup returns CDR1 MNHEY and CDR2 SMNVEV (reference sequence). V lost 3 bases and J lost 0, with 12 bases in between. The CDR3 length is 16 residues. CDR3 DNA: TGTGCCAGCAGTTTCCGGGGTACCTATAGCAATCAGCCCCAGCATTTT. Its protein is CASSFRGTYSNQPQHF.

The chain is built from TRBV5-1 and TRBJ2-2; TRBD2 matches 7 bases. This CDR3 has 14 amino acids. Germline loops: CDR1 SGHRS, CDR2 YFSETQ. V lost 6 bases to trimming and J lost 5 bases; unmatched junction nucleotides: 7. CDR3 nucleotides: TGCGCCAGCACCCTGGGGGGGAAGACCGGGGAGCTGTTTTTT. Translation gives CASTLGGKTGELFF.